A selection of T cell receptor beta chains follows, all from one sample in a study of blood T cells in healthy people across ages. From the 5' RACE reads, TCRdb called clonotypes with MiXCR, one entry per CDR3 protein. The repertoire consists of about 1.4 million distinct CDR3 sequences, with approximately 59% occurring once and the leading ten covering 6.5% to 8.5%. Material for sequencing was blood. All receptors derive from a man younger than 30 in good health. CDR3s include the opening cysteine and the closing phenylalanine or tryptophan. The D gene is left open where the match is weak. Some rows have no size entry. The others give once, few or many, or a class for an expanded clone.

J | V | D | size | DNA | CDR3
TRBJ2-1 | TRBV29-1 | TRBD2 | . | TGCAGCCTTACTAGCGGGAGAGGTACTGAGCAGTTCTTC | CSLTSGRGTEQFF
TRBJ1-5 | TRBV20-1 | TRBD1 | few | TGCAGTGCTATCCCCCGGGACAGATACAATCAGCCCCAGCATTTT | CSAIPRDRYNQPQHF
TRBJ2-6 | TRBV7-8 | TRBD2 | . | TGTGCCAGCAGCTTAGCGGGGAGGGAATCTGGGGCCAACGTCCTGACTTTC | CASSLAGRESGANVLTF
TRBJ2-3 | TRBV7-8 | . | . | TGTGCCAGCAGCTCAGCACAAAGGACAGTGGGCACAGATACGCAGTATTTT | CASSSAQRTVGTDTQYF
TRBJ1-2 | TRBV20-1 | . | . | TGCAGTGCTAGAGATGGGCAGACCGGCTACACCTTC | CSARDGQTGYTF
TRBJ2-1 | TRBV10-3 | . | . | TGTGCCATCAAGGGACTTACCTACAATGAGCAGTTCTTC | CAIKGLTYNEQFF
TRBJ1-2 | TRBV20-1 | . | . | TGCAGTGCTCTTTACTCCGGGAACTATGGCTACACCTTC | CSALYSGNYGYTF
TRBJ2-7 | TRBV6-5 | . | . | TGTGCCAGCTCGTGGCAGGTGAGAAGAGGCGAGCAGTACTTC | CASSWQVRRGEQYF
TRBJ2-7 | TRBV10-3 | . | . | TGTGCCATCAGTGATTTAAAGGGACAAGAGGACGAGCAGTACTTC | CAISDLKGQEDEQYF
TRBJ2-1 | TRBV7-7 | . | . | TGTGCTAGCAGCCCGGACGCCTACAATGAGCAGTTCTTC | CASSPDAYNEQFF
TRBJ1-1 | TRBV13 | . | . | TGTGCCAGCTCTAGGACGGGCCCTGAAGCTTTCTTT | CASSRTGPEAFF
TRBJ2-1 | TRBV20-1 | . | . | TGCAGTGCTAGTCCCTCCTTTAGCTCCTACAATGAGCAGTTCTTC | CSASPSFSSYNEQFF
TRBJ2-7 | TRBV5-1 | . | . | TGCGCCAGCAGCTTAGATCCCGTCTACGAGCAGTACTTC | CASSLDPVYEQYF
TRBJ2-3 | TRBV12-3/TRBV12-4 | . | few | TGTGCCAGCAGTCCGACTGGGCGGGGCACAGATACGCAGTATTTT | CASSPTGRGTDTQYF
TRBJ2-1 | TRBV4-3 | TRBD2 | few | TGCGCCAGCAGCGGGCCGGGACTAGCGGGGGTTGAGCAGTTCTTC | CASSGPGLAGVEQFF
TRBJ2-5 | TRBV12-3/TRBV12-4 | . | . | TGTGCCAGCAGTTTCTCGACAGTTCAAGAGACCCAGTACTTC | CASSFSTVQETQYF
TRBJ1-1 | TRBV9 | TRBD1 | . | TGTGCCAGCAGCGCCGGGACAGGGGGCACTGAAGCTTTCTTT | CASSAGTGGTEAFF
TRBJ2-7 | TRBV12-3/TRBV12-4 | . | . | TGTGCCAGCAGTGTAAACAACCGGGGCCAGCAGTACTTC | CASSVNNRGQQYF
TRBJ2-1 | TRBV27 | TRBD2 | . | TGTGCCAGCAGTCTCCTGGGACTAGCGGGGCCCAATGAGCAGTTCTTC | CASSLLGLAGPNEQFF
TRBJ2-4 | TRBV6-5 | . | . | TGTGCCAGCAGGACGACCAAAAACATTCAGTACTTC | CASRTTKNIQYF
TRBJ2-7 | TRBV28 | TRBD1 | . | TGTGCCAGCGATCCCACCGGGACAGGGGGCGTCGAGCAGTACTTC | CASDPTGTGGVEQYF
TRBJ2-3 | TRBV10-3 | TRBD2 | . | TGTGCCATCAGTGAGTCCTATGAGCGGGACGAGGCAGATACGCAGTATTTT | CAISESYERDEADTQYF